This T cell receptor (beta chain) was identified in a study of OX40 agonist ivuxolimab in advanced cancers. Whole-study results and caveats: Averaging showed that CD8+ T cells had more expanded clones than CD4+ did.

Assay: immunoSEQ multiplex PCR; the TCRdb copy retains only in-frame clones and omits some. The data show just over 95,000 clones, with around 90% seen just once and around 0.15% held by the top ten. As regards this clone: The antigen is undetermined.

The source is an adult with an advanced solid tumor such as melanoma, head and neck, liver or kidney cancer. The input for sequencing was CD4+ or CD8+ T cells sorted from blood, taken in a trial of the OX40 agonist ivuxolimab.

CDR3 sequence reads: CASSLGDDYEQYF. As DNA, the CDR3 is TGTGCCAGCAGCTTGGGGGATGACTACGAGCAGTACTTC. The rearrangement joins TRBV4-2 to TRBJ2-7; the D gene could be TRBD1 or TRBD2 (5 bases each). The germline V and J ends were trimmed by 5 bases and 3 bases, with 11 bases remaining between them. Germline-derived CDR1 and CDR2 are LGHNA and YNFKEQ. CDR3 length: 13 amino acids.